This record concerns one TCR beta chain sequence. The sample belongs to a study of blood T cell repertoires in COVID-19. Whole-study context: Sources were T cells, B-cell-depleted T cells, or PBMCs; the material itself was cDNA or gDNA.

Original processing notes: It was from reference gene primer amplification that nucleated cell counts were estimated. Assay used: immunoSEQ multiplex PCR; TCRdb lists only in-frame clones, some missing. D and trimming were read from the DNA, whereas the V and J calls and clone size are those reported in that table. Counted here are 150,000 to 180,000 clones, around 78% occurring once; the ten biggest clones make up 1.5% to 2%. CDR1 is LNHNV, CDR2 YYDKDF, per germline (reference sequence). Trimming removed 0 bases from V and 7 bases from J; junction bases left unmatched: 1. The CDR3 is 15 amino acids.

The chain has TRBV15 and TRBJ1-6; the match to TRBD1 covers 9 bases. The sample consisted of peripheral blood. The source is a man at least 80 years old with acute or convalescent COVID-19. The CDR3 DNA sequence: TGTGCCACCAGCAGAGATGGGACAGGGAATTCACCCCTCCACTTT. Encoded protein: CATSRDGTGNSPLHF.